A single sample gave rise to the 15 T cell receptor beta chains below, sequenced in a study of cytomegalovirus exposure and HLA in healthy donors. The PCR used 60 Vbeta and 13 Jbeta primers. Clones were sequenced by immunoSEQ multiplex PCR, and TCRdb holds only the in-frame ones, with some missing. Of roughly 100,000 clones listed, around 79% are singletons. Source material: PBMCs. These receptors were collected from a woman between 40 and 55 years old in good health and CMV-seronegative.

This chain joins TRBV18 and TRBJ2-7, with 8 bases fitting TRBD1. With 5 bases clipped from V and 6 bases from J, the junction kept 3 bases outside the gene matches. The CDR3 has 12 amino acids. The germline gives CDR1 KGHSH, CDR2 LQKENI. The CDR3 spells CASSSTGVEQYF. In DNA, the CDR3 is TGTGCCAGCTCATCGACAGGGGTCGAGCAGTACTTC.

This chain uses TRBV7-9 with TRBJ2-1, with D unresolved. Looked up from germline, CDR1 is SEHNR and CDR2 is FQNEAQ (reference sequence). V gave up 2 bases and J gave up 0 bases, with 5 bases separating them. This CDR3 contains 14 residues. CDR3 coding DNA: TGTGCCAGCAGCTTAACGAGCTCCTACAATGAGCAGTTCTTC. The encoded protein is CASSLTSSYNEQFF.

CDR3 in DNA: TGTGCCAGCAGCTTAGACAGGGGGCGGCCCCAGCATTTT. This sequence encodes CASSLDRGRPQHF. The chain carries TRBV7-8 and TRBJ1-5, with 9 bases fitting TRBD1. The V and J ends lost 1 base and 9 bases, in that order; junction bases with no gene match: 1. CDR3 size: 13 residues. Germline V lookup: CDR1 SGHVS, CDR2 FQNEAQ.

The chain has TRBV11-2 and TRBJ2-7; 8 nucleotides line up with TRBD1. The CDR3 has 15 residues. The ends lost 1 base at V and 3 bases at J; junction bases unmatched: 5. Germline V gives CDR1 SGHAT, CDR2 FQNNGV. CDR3 sequence reads: CASSLGQGLNYEQYF. The CDR3 DNA reads as TGTGCCAGCAGCTTAGGACAGGGGTTGAACTACGAGCAGTACTTC.

This clone showed up just once. This chain connects TRBV7-9 to TRBJ1-1; 7 nucleotides match TRBD1. The CDR3 length is 16 residues. Germline values: CDR1 SEHNR, CDR2 FQNEAQ (reference sequence). Trimming cost V 5 bases and J 1 base; bases outside gene matches: 10. The CDR3 bases are TGTGCCAGCAGCGGCGATTTGGGGACAGAGAACACTGAAGCTTTCTTT. This sequence encodes CASSGDLGTENTEAFF.

There are a few counts of this clone. This rearrangement joins TRBV7-2 to TRBJ2-7; 9 nucleotides align to TRBD1. The CDR3 runs to 15 residues. The ends lost 0 bases at V and 5 bases at J; junction bases unmatched: 5. Germline lookup yields CDR1 SGHTA and CDR2 FQGNSA. The CDR3 DNA follows: TGTGCCAGCAGCTTAGCCGGGACAGGGTTTGACGAGCAGTACTTC. Protein: CASSLAGTGFDEQYF.

The chain combines TRBV2 with TRBJ2-1, with TRBD2 matching 7 bases. CDR3 length equals 14 residues. Germline CDR1 is SNHLY and CDR2 is FYNNEI. J was trimmed by 8 bases and V by 6 bases; bases with no gene match: 10. The CDR3 region has the DNA TGTGCCAGCAGGGGAGGGGCTTCCAGGGATGAGCAGTTCTTC. It encodes CASRGGASRDEQFF.

The chain employs TRBV10-3 and TRBJ2-7, with TRBD2 matching 8 bases. The CDR3 extends over 15 amino acids. The V and J ends lost 5 bases and 0 bases, in that order; junction bases with no gene match: 6. CDR1 and CDR2 from the germline V gene are ENHRY and SYGVKD. The CDR3 loop reads CAISSGGDTSYEQYF. The DNA for the CDR3 is TGTGCCATCAGTTCGGGGGGGGACACCTCCTACGAGCAGTACTTC.

This clone came up a few times. This sequence joins TRBV5-6 and TRBJ2-5; no firm D call. CDR3 length equals 12 residues. Germline assignment: CDR1 SGHDT and CDR2 YYEEEE. The V gene lost 0 bases and the J gene lost 11 bases, with 11 bases spanning the gap. The CDR3 protein is CASSLALSRQYF. CDR3 nucleotide sequence: TGTGCCAGCAGCTTGGCTCTCTCACGGCAGTACTTC. The whole variable domain, remainder taken from reference TRBV5-6 and TRBJ2-5, is DAGVTQSPTHLIKTRGQQVTLRCSPKSGHDTVSWYQQALGQGPQFIFQYYEEEERQRGNFPDRFSGHQFPNYSSELNVNALLLGDSALYLCASSLALSRQYFGPGTRLLVL.

The chain combines TRBV7-6 with TRBJ1-3, with 7 bases that match TRBD1. The V gene's germline CDR1 is SGHVS and CDR2 FNYEAQ. This CDR3 is 18 amino acids long. V dropped 3 bases and J dropped 0; count of bases not matched to a gene: 11. The CDR3 reads CASSLGPGQPVSGNTIYF. The CDR3 DNA reads as TGTGCCAGCAGCTTGGGACCGGGACAGCCGGTCTCTGGAAACACCATATATTTT.

The chain employs TRBV30 and TRBJ2-3; TRBD1 aligns across 8 bases. This CDR3 has 16 amino acids. The J segment lost 2 bases and the V segment lost 0 bases, leaving 7 bases of the junction unmatched. Germline CDR1 is GTSNPN and CDR2 is SVGIG (reference sequence). DNA of the CDR3: TGTGCCTGGAGTGTATGGTCAGGGGGCCACACAGATACGCAGTATTTT. Its protein is CAWSVWSGGHTDTQYF.

Only one count was recorded for this clone. The chain is built from TRBV6-1 and TRBJ2-5, with D tentatively TRBD2 (7 bases). The CDR3 runs 14 residues. V was pared by 6 bases and J by 4 bases, with 15 bases between. Germline values: CDR1 MNHNS, CDR2 SASEGT. The CDR3: CASRTTGGAETQYF. The CDR3 DNA is TGTGCCAGCAGGACGACGGGGGGCGCAGAGACCCAGTACTTC.

The chain employs TRBV21-1 and TRBJ2-4; the D segment call TRBD1 is taken from the table without a DNA check. TRBV21-1 is noted as a pseudogene. The CDR3 sequence is 15 residues long. CDR3: CASSNRQGLIYIQYF. CDR3 in DNA: TGTGCCAGCAGCAATAGACAGGGGTTAATTTACATTCAGTACTTC.

The chain employs TRBV30 and TRBJ1-4, with D possibly being TRBD1 (5 bases). From germline, CDR1 is GTSNPN and CDR2 SVGIG (reference sequence). CDR3 length: 15 residues. The ends were cut back, 0 bases at V and 7 bases at J, with 15 bases in the middle. The CDR3 loop is CAWSVPGLALEKLFF. As DNA, the CDR3 is TGTGCCTGGAGTGTACCGGGACTGGCCCTTGAAAAACTGTTTTTT.

In regard to this clone: A junction boundary mismatches the germline segment, possibly from a read error. The chain couples TRBV7-9 to TRBJ2-1, with 9 bases fitting TRBD2. This CDR3 comprises 15 residues. CDR1 and CDR2 (germline): SEHNR, FQNEAQ (reference sequence). CDR3 in DNA: TGTTCCAGCAGCTTATTCAGCGGGGGGCGGAGTGAGCAGTTCTTC. The encoded protein is CSSSLFSGGRSEQFF.